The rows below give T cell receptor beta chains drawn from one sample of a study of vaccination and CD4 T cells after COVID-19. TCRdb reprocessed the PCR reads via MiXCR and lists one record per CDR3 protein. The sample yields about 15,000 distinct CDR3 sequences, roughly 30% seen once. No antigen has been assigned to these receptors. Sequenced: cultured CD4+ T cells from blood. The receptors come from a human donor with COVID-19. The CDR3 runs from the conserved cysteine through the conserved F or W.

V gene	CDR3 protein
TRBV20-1	CSARDPGNYEQYF
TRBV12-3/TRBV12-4	CASSRWTGGKGDTQYF
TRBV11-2	CASSIQDYTEAFF
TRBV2	CASSVLAGRAPDTQYF
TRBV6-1	CASRTGGVKNSPLHF
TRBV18	CASSASRSTDTQYF
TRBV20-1	CSARALGMNTEAFF
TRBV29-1	CSVGDRYNSPLHF
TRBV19	CASRDGSLGTAEQFF
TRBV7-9	CASSSKWASGEHQETQYF